This record concerns one T cell receptor (beta chain) sequence. Libraries were prepared by immunoSEQ multiplex PCR; TCRdb keeps only in-frame clonotypes and omits some of them. The data hold 200,000 to 300,000 clones, with roughly 88% observed a single time. This specimen comes from a study of blood T cell repertoires in COVID-19. V dropped 8 bases and J dropped 0 bases, with 14 bases sitting between them. The CDR3 is made up of 15 amino acids. Germline V lookup: CDR1 SNHLY, CDR2 FYNNEI. The sequenced material came from PBMCs or T cells enriched from blood (not recorded which). V gene TRBV2 combines with J gene TRBJ1-5; D perhaps matches TRBD1 (6 bases). This clonotype originated in a woman between 40 and 55 years old with acute COVID-19. The CDR3 DNA sequence: TGTGCCAGCTTACAGGGAGGGTCTAGCAATCAGCCCCAGCATTTT. This encodes CASLQGGSSNQPQHF.